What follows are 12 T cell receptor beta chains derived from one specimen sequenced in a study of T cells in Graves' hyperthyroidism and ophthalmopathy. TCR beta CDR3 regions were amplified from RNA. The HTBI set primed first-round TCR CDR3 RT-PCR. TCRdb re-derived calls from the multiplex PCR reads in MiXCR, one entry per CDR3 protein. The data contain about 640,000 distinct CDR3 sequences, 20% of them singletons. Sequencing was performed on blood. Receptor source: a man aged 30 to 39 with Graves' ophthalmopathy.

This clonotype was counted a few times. CDR3 loop: CASSSLRDKAGNEQFF. The CDR3 DNA sequence: TGTGCCAGCAGTTCCCTCCGGGACAAAGCGGGTAATGAGCAGTTCTTC. The chain has TRBV12-3 or TRBV12-4 and TRBJ2-1; D may be TRBD1 or TRBD2 (6 bases each). Trimming stripped 4 bases from V and 7 bases from J, with 20 bases between. This CDR3 spans 16 amino acids.

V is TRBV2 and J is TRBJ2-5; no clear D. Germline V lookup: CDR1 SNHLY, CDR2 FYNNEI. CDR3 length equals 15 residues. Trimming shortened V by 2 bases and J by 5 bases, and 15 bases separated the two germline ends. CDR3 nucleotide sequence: TGTGCCAGCAGTGAATTAGCTCTAGTCCACGAGACCCAGTACTTC. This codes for CASSELALVHETQYF.

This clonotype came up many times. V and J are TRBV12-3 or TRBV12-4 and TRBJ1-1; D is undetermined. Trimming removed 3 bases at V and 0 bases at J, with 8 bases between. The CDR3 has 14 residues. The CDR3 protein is CASSLRLVNTEAFF. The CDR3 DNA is TGTGCCAGCAGTTTGAGACTGGTGAACACTGAAGCTTTCTTT.

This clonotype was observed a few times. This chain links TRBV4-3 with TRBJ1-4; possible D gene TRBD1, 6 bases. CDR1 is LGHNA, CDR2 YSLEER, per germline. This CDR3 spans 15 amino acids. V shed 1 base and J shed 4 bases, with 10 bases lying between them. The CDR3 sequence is CASSQGRGSNEKLFF. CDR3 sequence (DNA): TGCGCCAGCAGCCAAGGGAGGGGGAGTAATGAAAAACTGTTTTTT.

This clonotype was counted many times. The CDR3 sequence is CASSPIRDRPYGYTF. In DNA, the CDR3 is TGTGCCAGCAGTCCAATTCGTGACAGGCCCTATGGCTACACCTTC. The V gene is TRBV28, the J gene TRBJ1-2; possible D gene TRBD1, 6 bases. Trimming stripped 5 bases from V and 4 bases from J, with 17 bases between. The CDR3 loop spans 15 amino acids. Germline loops: CDR1 MDHEN, CDR2 SYDVKM.

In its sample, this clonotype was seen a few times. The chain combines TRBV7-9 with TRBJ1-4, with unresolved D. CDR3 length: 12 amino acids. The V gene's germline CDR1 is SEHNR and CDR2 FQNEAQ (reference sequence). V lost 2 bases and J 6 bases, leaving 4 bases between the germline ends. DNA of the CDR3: TGTGCCAGCAGCTTAATTGATGAAAAACTGTTTTTT. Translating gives CASSLIDEKLFF.

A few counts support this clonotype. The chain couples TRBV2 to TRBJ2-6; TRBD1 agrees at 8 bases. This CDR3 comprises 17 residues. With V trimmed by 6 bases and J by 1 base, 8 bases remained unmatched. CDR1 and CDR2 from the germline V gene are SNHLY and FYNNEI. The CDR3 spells CASRGQDRVSGANVLTF. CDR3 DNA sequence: TGTGCCAGCAGGGGACAGGACAGGGTTTCTGGGGCCAACGTCCTGACTTTC.

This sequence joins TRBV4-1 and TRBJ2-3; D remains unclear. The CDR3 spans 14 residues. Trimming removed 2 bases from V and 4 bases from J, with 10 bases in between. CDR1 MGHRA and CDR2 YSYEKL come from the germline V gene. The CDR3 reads CASSQSPAADTQYF. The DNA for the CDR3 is TGCGCCAGCAGCCAATCACCCGCGGCAGATACGCAGTATTTT.

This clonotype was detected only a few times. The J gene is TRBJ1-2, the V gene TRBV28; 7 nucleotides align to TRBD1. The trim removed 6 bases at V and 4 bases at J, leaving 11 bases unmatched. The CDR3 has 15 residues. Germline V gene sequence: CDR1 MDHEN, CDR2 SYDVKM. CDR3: CASSPTGQASYGYTF. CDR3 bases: TGTGCCAGCAGCCCGACCGGACAGGCATCCTATGGCTACACCTTC.

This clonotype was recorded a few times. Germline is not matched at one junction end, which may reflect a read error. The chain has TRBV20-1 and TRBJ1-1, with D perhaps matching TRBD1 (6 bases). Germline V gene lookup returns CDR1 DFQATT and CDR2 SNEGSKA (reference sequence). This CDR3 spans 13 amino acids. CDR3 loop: CSPGGALNTEAFF. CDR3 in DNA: TGTAGTCCCGGGGGGGCCCTGAACACTGAAGCTTTCTTT.

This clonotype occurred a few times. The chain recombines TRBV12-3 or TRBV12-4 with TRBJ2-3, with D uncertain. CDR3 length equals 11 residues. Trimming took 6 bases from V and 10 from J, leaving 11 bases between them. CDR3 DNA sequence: TGTGCCAGCAGGCTTTCCTCGCCGCAGTATTTT. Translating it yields CASRLSSPQYF.

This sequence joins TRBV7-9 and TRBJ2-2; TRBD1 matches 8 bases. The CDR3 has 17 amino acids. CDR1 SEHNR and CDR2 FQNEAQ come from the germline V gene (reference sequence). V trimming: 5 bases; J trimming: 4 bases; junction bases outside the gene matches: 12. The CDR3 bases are TGTGCCAGCAGCGCACGACCCGGACAGGGTCGCACCGGGGAGCTGTTTTTT. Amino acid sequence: CASSARPGQGRTGELFF.